This TCR beta chain was obtained from a study of blood T cell repertoires in COVID-19. Study overall: T cells, B-cell-depleted T cells, or PBMCs provided the cDNA or gDNA that served as material.

Followed longitudinally, the Seattle patients had been enrolled during active infection. The CDR3 runs to 14 residues. Trimming cost V 6 bases and J 1 base; bases outside gene matches: 5. Measured with immunoSEQ multiplex PCR; TCRdb has only the in-frame clones, and not every one. Among some 360,000 clones listed, approximately 90% were seen once. The chain uses TRBV6-7 and TRBJ1-1; 7 bases map to TRBD1. TRBV6-7 is placed among ORFs of uncertain function. Specimen: peripheral blood. The TCR sequence derives from an older woman with COVID-19, enrolled during active disease. CDR3 DNA: TGTGCCAGCAGCCCGGACAGGTCGAACACTGAAGCTTTCTTT. It translates to CASSPDRSNTEAFF.